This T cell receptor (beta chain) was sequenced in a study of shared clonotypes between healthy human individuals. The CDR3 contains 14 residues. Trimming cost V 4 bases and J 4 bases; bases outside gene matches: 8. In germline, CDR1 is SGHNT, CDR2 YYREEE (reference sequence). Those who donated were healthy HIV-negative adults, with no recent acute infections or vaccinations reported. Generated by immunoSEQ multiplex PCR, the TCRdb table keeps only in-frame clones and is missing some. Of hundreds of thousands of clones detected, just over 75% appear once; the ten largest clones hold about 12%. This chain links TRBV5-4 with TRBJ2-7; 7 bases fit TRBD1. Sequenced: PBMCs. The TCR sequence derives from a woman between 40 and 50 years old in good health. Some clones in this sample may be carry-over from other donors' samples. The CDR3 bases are TGTGCCAGCAGCACGACCGGGACAGTGTACGAGCAGTACTTC. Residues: CASSTTGTVYEQYF.